This entry concerns a single T cell receptor (beta chain). In the authors' workflow: Reference gene primer amplification in the assay estimated nucleated cell counts. Here immunoSEQ multiplex PCR was the method, and the copy in TCRdb shows in-frame clones only, minus some. Clonal size and the V and J genes are those of that table, whereas D and trimming came from the DNA. Of about 270,000 clones in the sample, approximately 90% were seen once. This sample was taken from a study of blood T cell repertoires in COVID-19. CDR1 and CDR2 from the germline V gene are MGHRA and YSYEKL. The trim removed 3 bases at V and 7 bases at J, leaving 3 bases unmatched. The CDR3 extends over 14 amino acids.

The receptor was derived from a man aged 40-49 years who had been exposed to COVID-19. The chain is built from TRBV4-1 and TRBJ2-1; TRBD1 aligns across 10 bases. Source material: PBMCs or T cells enriched from blood (not recorded which). The CDR3 sequence: CASSQRDRGNEQFF. The DNA for the CDR3 is TGCGCCAGCAGCCAGCGGGACAGGGGAAATGAGCAGTTCTTC.